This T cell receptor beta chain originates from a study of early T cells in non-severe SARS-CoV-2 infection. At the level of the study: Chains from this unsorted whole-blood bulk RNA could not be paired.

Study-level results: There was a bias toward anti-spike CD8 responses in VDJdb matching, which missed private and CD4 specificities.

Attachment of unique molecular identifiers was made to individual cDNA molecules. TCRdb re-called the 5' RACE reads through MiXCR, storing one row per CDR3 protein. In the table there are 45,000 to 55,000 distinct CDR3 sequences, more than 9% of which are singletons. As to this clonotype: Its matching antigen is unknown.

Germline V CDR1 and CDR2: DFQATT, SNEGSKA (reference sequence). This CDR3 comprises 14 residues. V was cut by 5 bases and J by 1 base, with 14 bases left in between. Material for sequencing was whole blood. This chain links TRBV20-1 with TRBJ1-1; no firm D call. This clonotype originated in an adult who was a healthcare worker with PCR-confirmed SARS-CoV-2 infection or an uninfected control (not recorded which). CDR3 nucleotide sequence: TGCAGTGCTCCCCAATCCTGGGGGAACACTGAAGCTTTCTTT. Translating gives CSAPQSWGNTEAFF.